A single sample gave rise to the 14 T cell receptor beta chains below, sequenced in a study of post-analysis software for immune sequencing data (dated by TCRdb to the mid-2010s). Summary of the overall study and its limitations: Patients showed significantly higher frequencies than controls for about 5 TRBV segments, among them TRBV5-6, TRBV5-1 and TRBV20-1.

Libraries came from PCR. Sequencing was performed on an Illumina HiSeq 2500. To reduce PCR and sequencing biases, unique molecular identifiers were built into the TCR beta cDNA libraries. TCRdb reanalyzed the raw reads on its own, using fastp at Q25 for trimming and MiXCR for clone calling, and kept in-frame beta chains. Entries are consolidated by CDR3 protein sequence, retaining the most common genes and DNA. The sample table holds roughly 540,000 distinct CDR3 sequences, of which 34% were seen once. Of the sample, 4.5% to 7.5% falls within the top ten clones. These TCRs are of unknown antigen specificity. Sample: blood. All receptors derive from a girl aged 2-17 years with multiple sclerosis.

This chain links TRBV20-1 with TRBJ2-7; D is undetermined. The CDR3 extends over 14 amino acids. The V end was cut by 5 bases, the J end by 0 bases, with 14 bases between. The V gene's germline CDR1 is DFQATT and CDR2 SNEGSKA (reference sequence). In nucleotides, the CDR3 is TGCAGTGCTCCGGGTCCTCCTTACTCCTACGAGCAGTACTTC. Translated, it gives CSAPGPPYSYEQYF.

This chain uses TRBV11-2 with TRBJ2-7; the D gene is possibly TRBD1 (5 bases). Germline CDR1 reads SGHAT; CDR2 reads FQNNGV. The ends were cut back, 0 bases at V and 2 bases at J, with 11 bases in the middle. The CDR3 totals 15 residues. This chain's CDR3 is CASSLEAQGTYEQYF. The DNA of the CDR3 is TGTGCCAGCAGCTTAGAAGCTCAGGGAACCTACGAGCAGTACTTC.

CDR3 loop: CSASPAVWNTEAFF. The CDR3 DNA follows: TGCAGTGCTAGCCCCGCGGTCTGGAACACTGAAGCTTTCTTT. The chain couples TRBV20-1 to TRBJ1-1; no reliable D call. Germline V CDR1 and CDR2: DFQATT, SNEGSKA (reference sequence). The ends were cut back, 3 bases at V and 1 base at J, with 12 bases in the middle. CDR3 length: 14 amino acids.

This clonotype was seen more than once but under ten times. This chain connects TRBV6-6 to TRBJ2-5; D call uncertain. Looked up from germline, CDR1 is MNHNY and CDR2 is SVGAGI (reference sequence). This CDR3 has 15 amino acids. Trimming shortened V by 0 bases and J by 0 bases, and 8 bases separated the two germline ends. The CDR3 region is CASSYSGQHQETQYF. CDR3 coding DNA: TGTGCCAGCAGTTACTCGGGCCAGCACCAAGAGACCCAGTACTTC.

The rearrangement uses TRBV29-1 and TRBJ2-4; 9 bases agree with TRBD1. The last part of the DNA fits TRBJ2-7 better; the J call may be wrong. This CDR3 spans 15 amino acids. Germline loops: CDR1 SQVTM, CDR2 ANQGSEA. The CDR3 DNA follows: TGCAGCGTTGCGGGACAGGGTCGAGGGGCCCCCGAGCAGTACTTC. It yields the protein CSVAGQGRGAPEQYF.

This clonotype has only a few counts. The chain has TRBV14 and TRBJ2-5; maybe TRBD2 (7 bases). The CDR3 spans 16 residues. The ends were cut back, 2 bases at V and 5 bases at J, with 18 bases in the middle. Germline V gene sequence: CDR1 SGHDN, CDR2 FVKESK. The CDR3: CASSQNLAGAEETQYF. The CDR3 region has the DNA TGTGCCAGCAGCCAAAATCTGGCGGGGGCTGAGGAGACCCAGTACTTC.

The rearrangement uses TRBV24-1 and TRBJ2-5; D could derive from TRBD1 or TRBD2 (5 bases each). CDR3 size: 15 residues. Germline loops: CDR1 KGHDR, CDR2 SFDVKD. Trimming took 3 bases from V and 5 from J, leaving 15 bases between them. The chain's CDR3 is CATSDPGRYYETQYF. The CDR3 DNA reads as TGTGCCACCAGTGATCCGGGACGATATTATGAGACCCAGTACTTC.

The genes are TRBV12-3 or TRBV12-4 and TRBJ2-7; D unresolved. The CDR3 loop spans 14 amino acids. Trimming removed 4 bases at V and 0 bases at J, with 10 bases between. CDR3 in amino acids: CASSSHGSSYEQYF. The CDR3 DNA reads as TGTGCCAGCAGTTCACACGGCAGCTCCTACGAGCAGTACTTC.

This clonotype was found a few times. The chain couples TRBV20-1 to TRBJ2-4, with unresolved D. Trimming stripped 5 bases from V and 1 base from J, with 12 bases between. This CDR3 comprises 14 residues. Germline V CDR1 and CDR2: DFQATT, SNEGSKA (reference sequence). CDR3: CSALGPEAKNIQYF. In DNA form, the CDR3 reads TGCAGTGCTCTCGGACCGGAGGCCAAAAACATTCAGTACTTC.

The J gene is TRBJ2-3, the V gene TRBV2, with D maybe TRBD1 (7 bases). V lost 3 bases and J 6 bases, leaving 28 bases between the germline ends. The CDR3 length is 19 residues. The germline CDR1 and CDR2 sequences are SNHLY and FYNNEI. The chain's CDR3 is CASSEPHRGTRQGVDTQYF. In DNA, the CDR3 is TGTGCCAGCAGTGAGCCCCATCGGGGGACCAGACAGGGCGTTGATACGCAGTATTTT.

This clonotype turned up a few times. V usage is TRBV24-1 and J usage is TRBJ2-3; 7 nucleotides match TRBD1. The trim removed 2 bases at V and 2 bases at J, leaving 3 bases unmatched. Germline V gene lookup returns CDR1 KGHDR and CDR2 SFDVKD. This CDR3 has 15 amino acids. In DNA, the CDR3 is TGTGCCACCAGTGATTCGGACAGGATCACAGATACGCAGTATTTT. Translated, it gives CATSDSDRITDTQYF.

This clonotype was picked up a small number of times. This sequence joins TRBV18 and TRBJ2-7, with D tentatively TRBD1 or TRBD2 (5 bases each). V lost 1 base and J lost 3, with 16 bases in between. This CDR3 is built from 16 residues. Germline CDR1 and CDR2: KGHSH and LQKENI. Here the CDR3 reads CASSPRVGDGLYEQYF. The CDR3 bases are TGTGCCAGCTCACCACGCGTGGGGGACGGGCTCTACGAGCAGTACTTC.

The sample holds a few counts of this clonotype. The J gene is TRBJ2-5, the V gene TRBV2; 10 positions agree with TRBD2. J was trimmed by 1 base and V by 4 bases; bases with no gene match: 6. Germline V CDR1 and CDR2: SNHLY, FYNNEI. The CDR3 extends over 16 amino acids. The CDR3 nucleotides are TGTGCCAGCAGTGTGGCTAGCGGGGGTCCCCAAGAGACCCAGTACTTC. Protein product: CASSVASGGPQETQYF.

The CDR3 DNA reads as TGTGCCAGCAGCCGGGACAGGGGGAGCTCCTACGAGCAGTACTTC. Its translation: CASSRDRGSSYEQYF. The rearrangement joins TRBV11-1 to TRBJ2-7; 11 nucleotides agree with TRBD1. Germline V CDR1 and CDR2: SGHAT, FQDESV (reference sequence). CDR3 length: 15 residues. V lost 5 bases and J lost 0; bases outside the gene matches: 3.